The 14 T cell receptor beta chains listed next were all sequenced from one sample in a study of T cell responses to AZD1222 COVID-19 vaccine. Sequencing was performed with immunoSEQ multiplex PCR; in TCRdb, only in-frame clones are kept and a portion is missing. In the table there are roughly 140,000 clones, 88% of which are singletons. The source was peripheral blood, collected 28 days after the second AZD1222 dose. These receptors were obtained from an adult who received the AZD1222 COVID-19 vaccine.

This chain links TRBV19 with TRBJ1-6; the D gene is possibly TRBD1 (5 bases). Trimming pared 7 bases from V and 5 bases from J, leaving 18 bases between. The CDR3 totals 16 residues. Germline V CDR1 and CDR2: LNHDA, SQIVND (reference sequence). CDR3 nucleotide sequence: TGTGCCAGTACTTACGGCGGGACCTCTAATAATTCACCCCTCCACTTT. Encoded protein: CASTYGGTSNNSPLHF.

The chain is built from TRBV20-1 and TRBJ1-1; D ambiguous. This CDR3 has 11 amino acids. V shed 1 base and J shed 4 bases, with 4 bases lying between them. CDR1 is DFQATT, CDR2 SNEGSKA, per germline (reference sequence). The CDR3 loop is CSARGGTEAFF. Here the CDR3 DNA reads TGCAGTGCTAGAGGAGGCACTGAAGCTTTCTTT.

The count of this clone is one. The gene calls are TRBV28 and TRBJ2-4; 8 bases align to TRBD1. CDR3 length: 19 amino acids. V shed 2 bases, J shed 0 bases, and the junction held 12 bases outside the gene matches. Per germline, CDR1 MDHEN and CDR2 SYDVKM. As DNA, the CDR3 is TGTGCCAGCAGTTTAGACCGATTTGGGACAGGACTAGCCAAAAACATTCAGTACTTC. It encodes CASSLDRFGTGLAKNIQYF.

The chain links TRBV7-2 to TRBJ1-3; TRBD1 agrees at 7 bases. Losses at the gene ends were 4 bases for V and 0 bases for J; bases not matched to a gene: 3. The germline gives CDR1 SGHTA, CDR2 FQGNSA. CDR3 length: 15 residues. In DNA form, the CDR3 reads TGTGCCAGCAGCTCAGGGGGGTTCTCTGGAAACACCATATATTTT. Protein product: CASSSGGFSGNTIYF.

V and J are TRBV28 and TRBJ1-2, with D perhaps matching TRBD1 (5 bases). The CDR3 has 13 amino acids. Trimming took 5 bases from V and 2 from J, leaving 9 bases between them. Germline assignment: CDR1 MDHEN and CDR2 SYDVKM. In DNA, the CDR3 is TGTGCCAGCAGTATCGGGGGAAACTATGGCTACACCTTC. Encoded protein: CASSIGGNYGYTF.

This clone was recorded a few times. This chain joins TRBV19 and TRBJ2-1; 7 bases are a match to TRBD2. V shed 4 bases, J shed 5 bases, and the junction held 11 bases outside the gene matches. CDR1 LNHDA and CDR2 SQIVND come from the germline V gene (reference sequence). This CDR3 comprises 16 residues. CDR3 DNA: TGTGCCAGTAGTAGGGGGGAGGGAGCGGCACACAATGAGCAGTTCTTC. Translated: CASSRGEGAAHNEQFF.

CDR3 nucleotides: TGTGCCAGCAGCTTAGGTCGGGCCAACTACGAGCAGTACTTC. Its translation is CASSLGRANYEQYF. The chain links TRBV13 to TRBJ2-7; D is unresolved. This CDR3 spans 14 amino acids. V lost 0 bases to trimming and J lost 3 bases, with 9 bases between them. CDR1 and CDR2 from the germline V gene are PRHDT and FYEKMQ (reference sequence).

The chain uses TRBV5-1 and TRBJ2-2; TRBD1 matches at 8 bases. CDR1 and CDR2 (germline): SGHRS, YFSETQ. V shed 2 bases and J 4 bases; nucleotides not matched to a gene: 4. This CDR3 is 15 amino acids long. CDR3 nucleotides: TGCGCCAGCAGCTTAGGACAGGGTGTCACCGGGGAGCTGTTTTTT. Its protein is CASSLGQGVTGELFF.

This rearrangement joins TRBV7-9 to TRBJ1-2, with D possibly matching TRBD1 (6 bases). CDR1 and CDR2 from the germline V gene are SEHNR and FQNEAQ (reference sequence). Trimming removed 1 base from V and 6 bases from J, with 12 bases in between. The CDR3 length is 14 residues. CDR3 sequence (DNA): TGTGCCAGCAGCTTAGATTGGCGGACAGATGGCTACACCTTC. Its protein is CASSLDWRTDGYTF.

The chain links TRBV29-1 to TRBJ2-1; 7 nucleotides line up with TRBD2. The trim removed 4 bases at V and 2 bases at J, leaving 11 bases unmatched. CDR1 and CDR2 (germline): SQVTM, ANQGSEA. The CDR3 contains 16 residues. The DNA for the CDR3 is TGCAGCGTTGTGGGGGAGGGCCTTTTCGCCTACAATGAGCAGTTCTTC. Its protein product is CSVVGEGLFAYNEQFF.

The V gene is TRBV6-6, the J gene TRBJ2-7, with D tentatively TRBD1 (6 bases). Germline CDR1 and CDR2: MNHNY and SVGAGI (reference sequence). The germline V and J ends were trimmed by 9 bases and 12 bases, with 24 bases remaining between them. The CDR3 has 13 amino acids. The CDR3 reads CASTQGLGNRAYF. In DNA, the CDR3 is TGTGCCAGTACACAGGGTCTGGGGAACAGGGCGTACTTC.

In DNA form, the CDR3 reads TGTGCCAGCGGACCATCCTACAATGAGCAGTTCTTC. Amino acids: CASGPSYNEQFF. The V call is TRBV7-2, the J call TRBJ2-1; no firm D call. Trimming stripped 8 bases from V and 1 base from J, with 6 bases between. The CDR3 is 12 amino acids. Germline V gene data show CDR1 as SGHTA and CDR2 as FQGNSA.

This clone was detected a few times. J is TRBJ2-7 and V is TRBV11-2; maybe TRBD2 (6 bases). Per germline, CDR1 SGHAT and CDR2 FQNNGV. The CDR3 runs 15 residues. The V end was cut by 2 bases, the J end by 1 base, with 12 bases between. CDR3: CASSLRYGGSYEQYF. For the CDR3, the DNA is TGTGCCAGCAGCTTAAGGTACGGGGGTTCCTACGAGCAGTACTTC.

This chain uses TRBV28 with TRBJ2-1, with D uncertain. The CDR3 totals 15 residues. CDR1 MDHEN and CDR2 SYDVKM come from the germline V gene. Between the trimmed V and J ends, which lost 2 bases and 0 bases, there was a span of 8 bases. The CDR3 loop reads CASSLVGSSYNEQFF. CDR3 sequence (DNA): TGTGCCAGCAGTTTAGTCGGGTCCTCCTACAATGAGCAGTTCTTC.